The sequence of this TCR beta chain was determined in a study of T-cell memory formation after mild COVID-19. 5'RACE primed at constant segments yielded TCR alpha and TCR beta cDNA libraries bearing sample barcodes and UMIs. Each CDR3 protein gets one entry after TCRdb re-called the 5' RACE reads with MiXCR. The sample shows around 370,000 distinct CDR3 sequences, under 25% of them seen only once. The germline gives CDR1 KGHSH, CDR2 LQKENI. This CDR3 spans 16 amino acids. J lost 1 base, V lost 3 bases, and 9 bases had no gene match. Source material: PBMCs or a T cell subset sorted from them (not recorded which). This sequence was found in an adult woman who had mild COVID-19 (a few samples of this study predate the infection). Cell type and time point are not known. V usage is TRBV18 and J usage is TRBJ2-7; 7 bases fit TRBD1. CDR3 nucleotide sequence: TGTGCCAGCTCACCCGTGACAGGGATCGGTTCCTACGAGCAGTACTTC. This sequence encodes CASSPVTGIGSYEQYF.